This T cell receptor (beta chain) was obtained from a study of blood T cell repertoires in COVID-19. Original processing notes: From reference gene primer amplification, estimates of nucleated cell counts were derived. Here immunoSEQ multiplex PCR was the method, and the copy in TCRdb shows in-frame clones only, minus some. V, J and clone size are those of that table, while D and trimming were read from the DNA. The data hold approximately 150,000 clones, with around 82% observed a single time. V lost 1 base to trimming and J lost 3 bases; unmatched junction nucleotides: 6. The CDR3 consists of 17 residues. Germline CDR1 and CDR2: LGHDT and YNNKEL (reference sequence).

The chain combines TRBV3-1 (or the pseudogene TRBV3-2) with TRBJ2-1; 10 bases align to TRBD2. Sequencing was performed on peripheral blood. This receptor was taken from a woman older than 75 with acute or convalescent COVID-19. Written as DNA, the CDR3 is TGTGCCAGCAGCCAAGGTAAGCGGGGGGGACGCTACAATGAGCAGTTCTTC. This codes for CASSQGKRGGRYNEQFF.